The 9 T cell receptor beta chains listed next were all sequenced from one sample in a study of preoperative IRX-2 immunotherapy in early breast cancer. The treatment: preoperative locoregional IRX-2 cytokine immunotherapy. Method: immunoSEQ multiplex PCR; TCRdb's copy keeps in-frame clones and lacks some. The table includes about 34,000 clones, 90% to 95% detected once. The material was obtained from a patient treated with IRX-2 immunotherapy. The receptors stem from a human donor with breast cancer.

The chain has TRBV4-2 and TRBJ2-3; TRBD1 might be the D (7 bases). Trimming shortened V by 4 bases and J by 5 bases, and 16 bases separated the two germline ends. Germline-derived CDR1 and CDR2 are LGHNA and YNFKEQ. The CDR3 length is 15 residues. CDR3 residues: CASSPRQGGGDTQYF. Here the CDR3 DNA reads TGTGCCAGCAGCCCTCGACAGGGAGGAGGAGATACGCAGTATTTT.

V and J are TRBV18 and TRBJ2-5, with TRBD1 identical over 7 bases. The CDR3 sequence is 16 residues long. V was clipped by 4 bases and J by 4 bases; unmatched bases: 12. From germline, CDR1 is KGHSH and CDR2 LQKENI. CDR3 sequence reads: CASSRGQKQGRETQYF. CDR3 in DNA: TGTGCCAGCTCACGAGGCCAAAAACAGGGGAGAGAGACCCAGTACTTC.

The chain employs TRBV27 and TRBJ2-7; no definite D call. This CDR3 has 15 residues. With 5 bases removed from V and 0 bases from J, the gap between germline ends came to 14 bases. Per germline, CDR1 MNHEY and CDR2 SMNVEV (reference sequence). The CDR3 DNA reads as TGTGCCAGCAGTCCAGTACCGGCCCGCTCCTACGAGCAGTACTTC. Protein sequence: CASSPVPARSYEQYF.

The V gene is TRBV10-3, the J gene TRBJ2-7; 10 positions match TRBD2. V lost 2 bases and J lost 6; bases outside the gene matches: 10. The CDR3 is 16 amino acids. Germline CDR1 reads ENHRY; CDR2 reads SYGVKD. The CDR3 region is CAISERSGTSDSEQYF. CDR3 DNA: TGTGCCATCAGTGAGCGCTCCGGGACTAGCGATTCCGAGCAGTACTTC.

The V gene is TRBV18, the J gene TRBJ1-2, with TRBD1 as a possible D gene (6 bases). The CDR3 loop spans 13 amino acids. V lost 4 bases, J lost 8 bases, and 14 bases lay in between. In germline, CDR1 is KGHSH, CDR2 LQKENI. The chain's CDR3 is CASSQRQDVGYTF. CDR3 sequence (DNA): TGTGCCAGCTCACAGCGACAGGACGTGGGCTACACCTTC.

This clone was counted only a few times. The chain links TRBV6-5 to TRBJ1-1; D is uncertain. Germline V gives CDR1 MNHEY, CDR2 SVGAGI. Trimming removed 7 bases at V and 0 bases at J, with 15 bases between. This CDR3 has 15 amino acids. CDR3 in amino acids: CASKLGPGMNTEAFF. In nucleotides, the CDR3 is TGTGCCAGCAAGTTGGGCCCGGGCATGAACACTGAAGCTTTCTTT.

The chain uses TRBV4-1 and TRBJ2-1; TRBD2 matches 8 bases. With 4 bases clipped from V and 4 bases from J, the junction kept 15 bases outside the gene matches. This CDR3 comprises 18 residues. The germline V gene has CDR1 MGHRA and CDR2 YSYEKL. The CDR3 nucleotides read TGCGCCAGCAGCCGGGGCGTCCTTAGCGGGACCTTTTACAATGAGCAGTTCTTC. Its translation is CASSRGVLSGTFYNEQFF.

V is TRBV5-1 and J is TRBJ1-2, with D unresolved. The CDR3 covers 14 residues. The germline V gene has CDR1 SGHRS and CDR2 YFSETQ. V lost 3 bases and J 8 bases, leaving 17 bases between the germline ends. CDR3 sequence: CASSSDRATYGYTF. The CDR3 DNA reads as TGCGCCAGCAGCTCCGACCGAGCTACTTACGGCTACACCTTC.

The chain links TRBV5-1 to TRBJ2-7; D gene ambiguous. The CDR3 length is 12 residues. Germline CDR1 is SGHRS and CDR2 is YFSETQ. With 1 base removed from V and 5 bases from J, the gap between germline ends came to 7 bases. CDR3 DNA sequence: TGCGCCAGCAGCTTGCCTAGTGACGAGCAGTACTTC. As protein: CASSLPSDEQYF.